Following are 10 T cell receptor beta chains from one sample sequenced in a study of shared clonotypes between healthy human individuals. Sequencing was performed with immunoSEQ multiplex PCR; in TCRdb, only in-frame clones are kept and a portion is missing. The sample contains 850,000 to 1,100,000 clones, approximately 80% of which appear only once. Source material: memory CD4+ T cells from PBMCs. Subset in this sample: CD45RA-negative fraction. The source of these receptors is a young man in good health. Some clones in this sample may be carry-over from other donors' samples.

This clone showed up just a few times. The chain is built from TRBV19 and TRBJ1-2; possibly TRBD1 for D (5 bases). The CDR3 has 14 amino acids. Trimming cost V 2 bases and J 5 bases, with 12 bases left between them. The germline CDR1 and CDR2 sequences are LNHDA and SQIVND (reference sequence). The CDR3 DNA follows: TGTGCCAGTAGTATATCGGGGCCGGGGTATGGCTACACCTTC. Protein sequence: CASSISGPGYGYTF.

The V call is TRBV7-2, the J call TRBJ1-1, with D hard to call. The germline gives CDR1 SGHTA, CDR2 FQGNSA. The CDR3 contains 14 residues. V lost 2 bases, J lost 1 base, and 8 bases lay in between. The CDR3 DNA reads TGTGCCAGCAGCTTAATCCCTGGGAACACTGAAGCTTTCTTT. Its protein is CASSLIPGNTEAFF. Based on the CDR3 plus reference TRBV7-2 and TRBJ1-1, the full variable domain is GAGVSQSPSNKVTEKGKDVELRCDPISGHTALYWYRQSLGQGLEFLIYFQGNSAPDKSGLPSDRFSAERTGGSVSTLTIQRTQQEDSAVYLCASSLIPGNTEAFFGQGTRLTVV.

The chain has TRBV9 and TRBJ2-2; 8 bases match TRBD1. Germline assignment: CDR1 SGDLS and CDR2 YYNGEE. The CDR3 spans 15 residues. The ends lost 6 bases at V and 5 bases at J; junction bases unmatched: 9. The CDR3 sequence is CASNRQGAWTGELFF. Written as DNA, the CDR3 is TGTGCCAGCAACCGCCAGGGGGCTTGGACCGGGGAGCTGTTTTTT.

The CDR3 reads CASSFGQDYEQYF. DNA of the CDR3: TGCGCCAGCAGCTTCGGACAGGACTACGAGCAGTACTTC. The chain joins TRBV5-1 to TRBJ2-7, with 7 nucleotides matching TRBD1. This CDR3 is 13 amino acids long. Germline CDR1 is SGHRS and CDR2 is YFSETQ. The junction had 2 bases not matched to a gene; V was cut back by 2 bases and J by 3 bases.

CDR3: CASSEVNPNTEAFF. Here the CDR3 DNA reads TGTGCCAGCAGCGAGGTAAACCCGAACACTGAAGCTTTCTTT. The gene calls are TRBV5-4 and TRBJ1-1; D is uncertain. Germline CDR1 reads SGHNT; CDR2 reads YYREEE (reference sequence). The CDR3 totals 14 residues. Trimming removed 4 bases at V and 1 base at J, with 11 bases between.

The chain recombines TRBV7-2 with TRBJ2-3, with D unclear. Germline V lookup: CDR1 SGHTA, CDR2 FQGNSA. Deletions cut 1 base from V and 7 bases from J, with 12 bases between. The CDR3 spans 14 residues. CDR3 loop: CASSLGPSRYTQYF. CDR3 DNA sequence: TGTGCCAGCAGCTTAGGCCCCTCCCGCTATACGCAGTATTTT.

The rearrangement joins TRBV6-5 to TRBJ2-1; 8 nucleotides align to TRBD1. The J segment lost 3 bases and the V segment lost 4 bases, leaving 5 bases of the junction unmatched. Germline assignment: CDR1 MNHEY and CDR2 SVGAGI. The CDR3 consists of 15 residues. The CDR3 DNA reads as TGTGCCAGCAGTTCCTCCGGACAGGGCTACAATGAGCAGTTCTTC. It encodes CASSSSGQGYNEQFF.

Regarding this clone: This may stem from a read error, because a much larger clone lies one nucleotide away. The chain combines TRBV27 with TRBJ1-4; the D gene is possibly TRBD1 (6 bases). Per the germline V gene, CDR1 is MNHEY and CDR2 is SMNVEV (reference sequence). Trimming removed 10 bases from V and 8 bases from J, with 17 bases in between. This CDR3 is 13 amino acids long. CDR3 nucleotide sequence: TGTGCCACCGCGCGGAAAGGGGGAGAAAAACTGTTTTTT. Amino acid sequence: CATARKGGEKLFF.

The chain joins TRBV11-2 to TRBJ2-2, with D possibly being TRBD2 (5 bases). In germline, CDR1 is SGHAT, CDR2 FQNNGV. The CDR3 is 14 amino acids. Trimming shortened V by 1 base and J by 4 bases, and 7 bases separated the two germline ends. As DNA, the CDR3 is TGTGCCAGCAGCTTAGGGGCGGGCACCGGGGAGCTGTTTTTT. It encodes CASSLGAGTGELFF.

This clone was counted once. The chain combines TRBV27 with TRBJ2-3, with D perhaps TRBD2 (6 bases). The V gene's germline CDR1 is MNHEY and CDR2 SMNVEV (reference sequence). Trimming stripped 5 bases from V and 1 base from J, with 13 bases between. The CDR3 is made up of 15 amino acids. The CDR3 DNA sequence: TGTGCCAGCAGTCGGAGGAGGGGAGGCACAGATACGCAGTATTTT. Protein: CASSRRRGGTDTQYF.